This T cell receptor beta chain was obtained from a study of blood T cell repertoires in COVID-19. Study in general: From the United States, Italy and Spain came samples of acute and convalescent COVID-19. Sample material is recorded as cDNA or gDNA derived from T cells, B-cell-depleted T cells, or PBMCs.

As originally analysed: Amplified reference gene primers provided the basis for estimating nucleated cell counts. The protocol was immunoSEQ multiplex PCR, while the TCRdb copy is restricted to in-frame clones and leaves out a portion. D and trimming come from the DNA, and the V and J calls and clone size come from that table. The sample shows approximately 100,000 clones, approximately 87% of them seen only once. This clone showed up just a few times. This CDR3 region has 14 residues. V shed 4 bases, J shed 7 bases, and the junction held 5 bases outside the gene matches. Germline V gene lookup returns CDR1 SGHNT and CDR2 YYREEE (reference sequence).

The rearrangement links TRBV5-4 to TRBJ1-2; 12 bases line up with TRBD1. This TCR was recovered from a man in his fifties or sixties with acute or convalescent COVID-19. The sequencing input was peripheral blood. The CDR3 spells CASSDGTGGFGYTF. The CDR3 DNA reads TGTGCCAGCAGCGACGGGACAGGGGGCTTTGGCTACACCTTC.